The 22 T cell receptor beta chains reported below all come from one sample, sequenced in a study of T cell clonotyping in hematopoietic cell transplantation. Clones were sequenced by immunoSEQ multiplex PCR, and TCRdb holds only the in-frame ones, with some missing. This sample has 7,300 or so clones, with 90% to 97% found just once. The source material was PBMCs, sampled 30 days after allogeneic stem cell transplant. The source of these receptors is a male patient aged 40-50 years who had an allogeneic stem cell transplant from a related donor, so the T cells may come from the graft donor. Some clones in this sample may be carry-over from other donors' samples.

V and J are TRBV6-5 and TRBJ2-1; 8 bases are shared with TRBD2. Trimming took 2 bases from V and 3 from J; bases not matched to a gene: 6. Germline CDR1 is MNHEY and CDR2 is SVGAGI. CDR3 length equals 16 residues. Written as DNA, the CDR3 is TGTGCCAGCAGTTACCTCCCAAGCGGGGGCTACAATGAGCAGTTCTTC. Protein product: CASSYLPSGGYNEQFF.

The V call is TRBV11-3, the J call TRBJ2-7; D may be TRBD2 (5 bases). This CDR3 is 14 amino acids long. The V gene lost 5 bases and the J gene lost 3 bases, with 14 bases spanning the gap. CDR1 and CDR2 from the germline V gene are SGHNT and YENEEA. CDR3 loop: CASSARTGIYEQYF. The CDR3 DNA is TGTGCCAGCAGCGCCCGGACCGGGATCTACGAGCAGTACTTC.

This clone was seen only once. CDR3 nucleotide sequence: TGTGCCTGGAGTGTGCTGGTCGAGCAGTACTTC. It codes for CAWSVLVEQYF. J is TRBJ2-7 and V is TRBV30; no definite D call. CDR1 is GTSNPN, CDR2 SVGIG, per germline (reference sequence). Trimming left V 0 bases short and J 6 bases short, with 6 bases between. CDR3 length equals 11 residues.

CDR3 protein: CASSRGRVSTDTQYF. The CDR3 DNA is TGTGCCAGCAGCAGAGGCAGGGTTAGCACAGATACGCAGTATTTT. This chain connects TRBV27 to TRBJ2-3, with a possible D match to TRBD1 (5 bases). The CDR3 has 15 amino acids. Trimming left V 6 bases short and J 0 bases short, with 13 bases between. The germline gives CDR1 MNHEY, CDR2 SMNVEV (reference sequence).

The CDR3 bases are TGTGCCAGCAGTGACCCGATAAGGACAGGGAGCTATGGCTACACCTTC. Encoded protein: CASSDPIRTGSYGYTF. The chain links TRBV6-1 to TRBJ1-2; the match to TRBD1 covers 8 bases. Germline values: CDR1 MNHNS, CDR2 SASEGT. The CDR3 is 16 amino acids. Trimming removed 3 bases from V and 4 bases from J; junction bases left unmatched: 10.

CDR3 sequence: CAWNREPYNEQFF. DNA for the CDR3: TGTGCCTGGAACAGGGAGCCCTACAATGAGCAGTTCTTC. The chain employs TRBV30 and TRBJ2-1, with a tentative D call TRBD1 (6 bases). Trimming pared 4 bases from V and 2 bases from J, leaving 9 bases between. This CDR3 has 13 amino acids. From germline, CDR1 is GTSNPN and CDR2 SVGIG (reference sequence).

DNA of the CDR3: TGTGCCAGCAGCCAAGAGTTGTCGGGTGAGACCCAGTACTTC. This sequence encodes CASSQELSGETQYF. This chain uses TRBV4-2 with TRBJ2-5; D gene ambiguous. With 0 bases removed from V and 5 bases from J, the gap between germline ends came to 10 bases. Germline CDR1 reads LGHNA; CDR2 reads YNFKEQ. This CDR3 is 14 amino acids long.

This chain uses TRBV6-5 with TRBJ1-6; the D is unclear. V was trimmed by 6 bases and J by 15 bases, leaving 18 bases between them. The germline V gene has CDR1 MNHEY and CDR2 SVGAGI. This CDR3 is built from 13 residues. The CDR3, as DNA: TGTGCCAGCAGCCCGTTGGCCGTTTTTGGCCTCCACTTT. This translates into CASSPLAVFGLHF.

To note about this clone: One end of the junction does not line up with germline, which may come from a read error. The genes are TRBV5-6 and TRBJ2-7; 8 positions match TRBD1. Germline V lookup: CDR1 SGHDT, CDR2 YYEEEE. The CDR3 runs to 15 residues. The DNA for the CDR3 is TGTGCCAGCAGCTTGGGCCCCCAGGACAGGGTGGTCAAGTTCTTC. It translates to CASSLGPQDRVVKFF.

This chain links TRBV14 with TRBJ1-1; D ambiguous. CDR3 length: 14 amino acids. The V end lost 2 bases, the J end lost 1 base, and 8 bases lay between the germline ends. The germline V gene has CDR1 SGHDN and CDR2 FVKESK. CDR3 in amino acids: CASSQIYGNTEAFF. Written as DNA, the CDR3 is TGTGCCAGCAGCCAAATCTACGGGAACACTGAAGCTTTCTTT.

This chain connects TRBV28 to TRBJ1-2; 8 bases match TRBD1. Looked up from germline, CDR1 is MDHEN and CDR2 is SYDVKM. This CDR3 is 15 amino acids long. J gave up 0 bases and V 7 bases, and 7 bases lay outside the gene matches. CDR3 DNA: TGTGCCAGCAAGTTCCAGGGGGCAGCTAACTATGGCTACACCTTC. Protein: CASKFQGAANYGYTF.

The CDR3 region is CASSLSIGRLNTEAFF. In DNA form, the CDR3 reads TGCGCCAGCAGCTTGTCCATCGGACGACTGAACACTGAAGCTTTCTTT. The V and J genes are TRBV5-1 and TRBJ1-1, with no clear D. The CDR3 consists of 16 residues. In germline, CDR1 is SGHRS, CDR2 YFSETQ. Trimming took 1 base from V and 0 from J, leaving 13 bases between them. Full variable domain (missing parts from reference TRBV5-1 and TRBJ1-1): KAGVTQTPRYLIKTRGQQVTLSCSPISGHRSVSWYQQTPGQGLQFLFEYFSETQRNKGNFPGRFSGRQFSNSRSEMNVSTLELGDSALYLCASSLSIGRLNTEAFFGQGTRLTVV.

The genes are TRBV9 and TRBJ2-3; 9 bases fit TRBD2. This CDR3 spans 15 amino acids. The ends lost 3 bases at V and 0 bases at J; junction bases unmatched: 2. Germline CDR1 is SGDLS and CDR2 is YYNGEE. The CDR3 DNA is TGTGCCAGCAGCGAGACTAGCGGTAGCACAGATACGCAGTATTTT. It translates to CASSETSGSTDTQYF.

The CDR3 here is CSVHDTGELFF. The CDR3 bases are TGCAGCGTGCACGACACCGGGGAGCTGTTTTTT. The genes are TRBV29-1 and TRBJ2-2; the D is unclear. The length of the CDR3 is 11 residues. Germline V gives CDR1 SQVTM, CDR2 ANQGSEA. V was cut by 6 bases and J by 3 bases, with 5 bases left in between.

The chain links TRBV6-5 to TRBJ1-2; tentative D call: TRBD1 (6 bases). V was shortened by 6 bases and J by 5 bases, with 16 bases between the two germline ends. The germline V gene encodes CDR1 MNHEY and CDR2 SVGAGI. The CDR3 runs to 14 residues. This CDR3 is CASRNTGKWYGYTF. The CDR3 region has the DNA TGTGCCAGCAGGAACACAGGGAAATGGTATGGCTACACCTTC.

V usage is TRBV6-1 and J usage is TRBJ1-2, with D unclear. Germline CDR1 MNHNS, CDR2 SASEGT. With 1 base removed from V and 3 bases from J, the gap between germline ends came to 9 bases. CDR3 size: 14 residues. Here the CDR3 reads CASSEDRVYYGYTF. The CDR3 bases are TGTGCCAGCAGTGAAGATAGAGTGTACTATGGCTACACCTTC.

V gene TRBV6-5 combines with J gene TRBJ1-2; 8 bases align to TRBD1. V was clipped by 4 bases and J by 8 bases; unmatched bases: 12. The germline CDR1 and CDR2 sequences are MNHEY and SVGAGI. The CDR3 is 15 residues long. The CDR3 nucleotides read TGTGCCAGCAGTTTCTCGCCGACAGGGGCACGGGGCTACACCTTC. Amino acid sequence: CASSFSPTGARGYTF.

The chain employs TRBV5-1 and TRBJ2-5, with 9 bases matching TRBD1. Germline V gene lookup returns CDR1 SGHRS and CDR2 YFSETQ. The length of the CDR3 is 17 residues. V dropped 3 bases and J dropped 4; count of bases not matched to a gene: 13. The CDR3: CASSSRPGTGNGETQYF. The DNA for the CDR3 is TGCGCCAGCAGCTCCAGGCCCGGGACAGGGAACGGAGAGACCCAGTACTTC.

This clone came up once. The rearrangement joins TRBV6-5 to TRBJ2-7; D unresolved. Germline V CDR1 and CDR2: MNHEY, SVGAGI. The CDR3 length is 15 residues. The ends were cut back, 4 bases at V and 0 bases at J, with 13 bases in the middle. DNA for the CDR3: TGTGCCAGCAGTTCGGTGCAGACCTACTCCTACGAGCAGTACTTC. Its translation is CASSSVQTYSYEQYF.

This sequence joins TRBV20-1 and TRBJ1-2, with unresolved D. Germline V CDR1 and CDR2: DFQATT, SNEGSKA (reference sequence). CDR3 length equals 11 residues. V was shortened by 6 bases and J by 6 bases, with 11 bases between the two germline ends. In nucleotides, the CDR3 is TGCAGTGCAACCCAGTCGGATGGCTACACCTTC. This translates into CSATQSDGYTF.

V gene TRBV9 combines with J gene TRBJ2-3; D remains ambiguous. Trimming removed 0 bases at V and 8 bases at J, with 13 bases between. CDR1 is SGDLS, CDR2 YYNGEE, per germline. The CDR3 sequence is 14 residues long. The CDR3 bases are TGTGCCAGCAGCGTAGGGGAACACAGATCTACGCAGTATTTT. Protein sequence: CASSVGEHRSTQYF.

The rearrangement links TRBV28 to TRBJ1-1, with no clear D. Trimming pared 3 bases from V and 2 bases from J, leaving 13 bases between. CDR3 length equals 15 residues. Germline CDR1 reads MDHEN; CDR2 reads SYDVKM. CDR3 bases: TGTGCCAGCAGTTTTGGTGGGGTCTTTAACACTGAAGCTTTCTTT. Translated, it gives CASSFGGVFNTEAFF.